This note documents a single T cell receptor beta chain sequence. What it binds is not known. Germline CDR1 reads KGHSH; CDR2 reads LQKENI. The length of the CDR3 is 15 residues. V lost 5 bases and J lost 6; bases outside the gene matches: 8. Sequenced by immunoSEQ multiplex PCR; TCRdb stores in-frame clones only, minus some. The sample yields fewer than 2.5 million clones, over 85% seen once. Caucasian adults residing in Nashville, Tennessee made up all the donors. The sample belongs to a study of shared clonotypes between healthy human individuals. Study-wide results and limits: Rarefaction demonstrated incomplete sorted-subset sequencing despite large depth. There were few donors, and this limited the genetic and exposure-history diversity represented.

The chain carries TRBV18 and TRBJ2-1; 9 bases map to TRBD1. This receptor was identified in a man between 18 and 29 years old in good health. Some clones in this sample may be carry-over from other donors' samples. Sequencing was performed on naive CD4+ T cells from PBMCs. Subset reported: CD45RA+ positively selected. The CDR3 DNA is TGTGCCAGCTCATCCTCGGGACAGGGTTCCAATGAGCAGTTCTTC. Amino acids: CASSSSGQGSNEQFF.